This T cell receptor beta chain was sequenced during a study of T-cell memory formation after mild COVID-19 (dated by TCRdb to the early 2020s). In terms of the full investigation: Most TCR sequence clusters were specific to one of the two donors. In a couple of donors, T-cell clones that expanded and contracted after mild COVID-19 were tracked by sequencing TCRalpha and TCRbeta repertoires over time. Two young, previously healthy adult volunteers made up the cohort, one male and one female. On the study overall, not on this receptor specifically: Contracting CD4+ clones turned up mainly in the CM and EM memory subsets, whereas EMRA was where CD8+ clones were enriched. The study covered only a couple of mild cases, and larger cohorts including severe cases with pre-infection samples were considered necessary. The second-wave clones that peaked on day 37 were not confirmed to be SARS-CoV-2 specific. Some responding clones were detected in pre-infection memory, suggesting pre-existing cross-reactive memory T cells joined the SARS-CoV-2 response. Clones contracting from day 15 to 85 had balanced CD4/CD8 phenotypes, while a second wave expanding from day 15 to 37 was biased towards CD4+.

The sequencer was an Illumina NovaSeq 6000. TCRalpha and TCRbeta cDNA libraries were constructed by 5'RACE with constant-segment primers, with sample barcodes and unique molecular identifiers being introduced. Trizol reagent was used to extract RNA from every sample. Library amplification was performed in two PCR steps, and a second sample barcode and Illumina TruSeq adapters were introduced in the second step. Sequencing of the libraries was done on an Illumina NovaSeq, producing 2 x 150 bp paired-end reads. For the original study's pipeline: The reads were demultiplexed and collapsed into UMI-guided consensus sequences using migec v1.2.7. Using mixcr v2.1.11, the UMI consensuses were aligned to TRA and TRB V and J templates and assembled into clonotypes. Expanded or contracted clonotypes were those called significant by both edgeR and NoisET, with noise models trained on biological replicates. For edgeR calls, the cutoffs were a false discovery rate-adjusted p below 0.01 and a log2 fold-change threshold of 1. As an exploratory analysis of dynamics, max-normalized trajectories of the 1000 most abundant clonotypes were examined by PCA with hierarchical clustering. The CD4 or CD8 phenotype of responding clones was assigned using the separately sequenced CD4+ and CD8+ repertoires. The raw public reads went through TCRdb reprocessing: fastp at Q25, MiXCR clone calling, in-frame beta chains kept. Each CDR3 protein appears once, grouped with its most common genes and DNA. Clone size and V and J calls follow TCRdb, not the original study. For this sample the table gives roughly 100,000 distinct CDR3 sequences, of which roughly 12% were detected only once. 25% to 35% of the sample comes from the top ten.

From the cysteine up to the phenylalanine, the CDR3 has a length of 19 residues. Of the read, only the CDR3 DNA is kept; its 57 bases are in frame from base 1. V ends up 4 bases short and J 0 bases short, with an unmatched junction base count of 16. The CDR1 and CDR2 encoded by the germline V gene are SGHDT and YYEEEE. In regard to this clonotype: Which antigen it targets is not known. The input lacks base qualities; no much larger clone sits a single base away.

Ficoll-Paque density gradient centrifugation was the method used to isolate PBMCs. The rearrangement combines TRBV5-6 with TRBJ2-5, with 9 bases in between that match TRBD2. This receptor was obtained from an adult woman who had mild COVID-19 (a few samples of this study predate the infection). The sample titles of this study are shuffled in the database, so cell type and time point are left out; the donor was told from shared clones. The sequencing sample was made of PBMCs or a T cell subset sorted from them (not recorded which). CDR3 protein: CASSPVGGRAVSHQETQYF. The DNA sequence is as follows: TGTGCCAGCAGCCCCGTCGGCGGGAGGGCCGTGTCCCACCAAGAGACCCAGTACTTC. Where the CDR3 stops, the reference TRBV5-6 and TRBJ2-5 genes take over; the full variable domain is DAGVTQSPTHLIKTRGQQVTLRCSPKSGHDTVSWYQQALGQGPQFIFQYYEEEERQRGNFPDRFSGHQFPNYSSELNVNALLLGDSALYLCASSPVGGRAVSHQETQYFGPGTRLLVL.